This is a list of T cell receptor beta chains from one sample in a study of regulatory T cells in long-lasting Graves disease. TCRdb passed the multiplex PCR reads through MiXCR, listing each CDR3 protein once. The sample has over 200,000 distinct CDR3 sequences, around 17% seen once. Sequences were derived from peripheral blood mononuclear cells (PBMCs), sampled at new diagnosis, from a patient treated with antithyroid drugs. These TCRs come from a female donor with Graves disease. Both conserved end residues are part of each CDR3. Each record gives: clone size, CDR3 length, V gene, D gene, J gene, CDR3 DNA, CDR3 protein. D genes are given only for firm matches. The size field is filled for only some rows; it gives once, few, many or a size class.

>-|14|TRBV5-5|TRBD2|TRBJ2-1
TGTGCCAGCAGCCAAGCGGGAAGGGCGAATGAGCAGTTCTTC
CASSQAGRANEQFF
>-|14|TRBV30|TRBD1|TRBJ1-4
TGTGCCTGGAGTGTACGACAGGGCGAGGAAAAACTGTTTTTT
CAWSVRQGEEKLFF
>many|13|TRBV6-2/TRBV6-3|-|TRBJ1-1
TGTGCCAGCGGTGGGCCTGCGTACACTGAAGCTTTCTTT
CASGGPAYTEAFF
>-|14|TRBV29-1|TRBD2|TRBJ2-7
TGCAGCGTTGAAGTTATTAGCGGGATAAACGAGCAGTACTTC
CSVEVISGINEQYF
>many|11|TRBV28|-|TRBJ2-7
TGTGCCAGCAGTACGACAGACGAGCAGTACTTC
CASSTTDEQYF
>many|14|TRBV20-1|TRBD1|TRBJ2-5
TGCAGTGCTAGCGGGACAGGGGGTAGAGAGACCCAGTACTTC
CSASGTGGRETQYF
>many|14|TRBV20-1|-|TRBJ2-1
TGCAGTGCTAGCCGCAGGGTTCAAGGCAATGAGCAGTTCTTC
CSASRRVQGNEQFF
>many|16|TRBV7-2|TRBD2|TRBJ2-7
TGTGCCAGCAGCTTAACCCCGGGACTAGCGTTATACGAGCAGTACTTC
CASSLTPGLALYEQYF
>many|12|TRBV2|-|TRBJ2-5
TGTGCCAGCGGCCAGGGCCGTGAGACCCAGTACTTC
CASGQGRETQYF
>-|15|TRBV19|-|TRBJ2-5
TGTGCCAGTACCCCTAGTCCCCTTCAGGCAGAGACCCAGTACTTC
CASTPSPLQAETQYF
>many|12|TRBV14|-|TRBJ2-7
TGTGCCAGCAGCCAAACGAACTACGAGCAGTACTTC
CASSQTNYEQYF
>many|14|TRBV11-3|TRBD2|TRBJ2-1
TGTGCCAGCAGCTTAGGGGGACTAGCGGCTGAGCAGTTCTTC
CASSLGGLAAEQFF
>many|12|TRBV28|-|TRBJ2-5
TGTGCCAGCAGGCAGGCCCAAGAGACCCAGTACTTC
CASRQAQETQYF
>many|16|TRBV11-2|TRBD2|TRBJ2-3
TGTGCCAGCAGCTTAGGGGCTAGCGGGATCACAGATACGCAGTATTTT
CASSLGASGITDTQYF
>-|14|TRBV7-9|-|TRBJ2-1
TGTGCCAGCAGCCTCGCAACCTCCTACAATGAGCAGTTCTTC
CASSLATSYNEQFF
>many|15|TRBV7-2|TRBD1|TRBJ2-3
TGTGCCAGCAGGCCGCCGGGACAGGGGGTGAATACGCAGTATTTT
CASRPPGQGVNTQYF
>many|14|TRBV24-1|-|TRBJ2-5
TGTGCCACCAGTGATTCCGGGGTCGATGAGACCCAGTACTTC
CATSDSGVDETQYF
>-|17|TRBV11-2|TRBD2|TRBJ2-3
TGTGCCAGCAGCCCGGGACTATTTCAATGGGGCACAGATACGCAGTATTTT
CASSPGLFQWGTDTQYF
>-|15|TRBV28|TRBD1|TRBJ2-3
TGTGCCAGCAGCTCTACAGGGGGCGCTGGAGATACGCAGTATTTT
CASSSTGGAGDTQYF
>-|15|TRBV18|-|TRBJ1-4
TGTGCCAGCTCACCACGGACGGGGGCTGATGAAAAACTGTTTTTT
CASSPRTGADEKLFF
>many|13|TRBV12-5|-|TRBJ1-6
TGTGCTAGTGGTTTGACGGATAATTCACCCCTCCACTTT
CASGLTDNSPLHF
>many|15|TRBV11-2|-|TRBJ2-3
TGTGCCAGCAGACGTCCCGGGGGGCGCGCGGATACGCAGTATTTT
CASRRPGGRADTQYF
>-|15|TRBV30|-|TRBJ1-5
TGTGCCAGCAGCCAGCGAGCTAGGGGCAATCAGCCCCAGCATTTT
CASSQRARGNQPQHF
>-|19|TRBV12-3/TRBV12-4|-|TRBJ1-5
TGTGCCAGCTGTTGCGGGGGATATTGGGCATCCCTCCGCAATCAGCCCCAGCATTTT
CASCCGGYWASLRNQPQHF